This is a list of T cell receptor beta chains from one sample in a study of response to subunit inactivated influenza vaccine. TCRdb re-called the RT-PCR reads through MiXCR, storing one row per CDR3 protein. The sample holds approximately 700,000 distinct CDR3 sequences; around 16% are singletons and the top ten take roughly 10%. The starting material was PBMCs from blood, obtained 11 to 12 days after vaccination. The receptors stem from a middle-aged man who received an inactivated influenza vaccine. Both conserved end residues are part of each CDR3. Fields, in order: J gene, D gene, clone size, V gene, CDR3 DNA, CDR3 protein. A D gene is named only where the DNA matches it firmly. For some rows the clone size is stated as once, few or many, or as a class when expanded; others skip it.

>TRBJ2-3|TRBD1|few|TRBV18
TGTGCCAGCTCACCGGGACAGGGGGCTTTGGATACGCAGTATTTT
CASSPGQGALDTQYF
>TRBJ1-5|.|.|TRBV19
TGTGCCAGTAGTCCACTAACCCAGGGATTTACTCAGCCCCAGCATTTT
CASSPLTQGFTQPQHF
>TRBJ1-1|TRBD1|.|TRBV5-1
TGCGCCAGCAGCTCGACAGGGGAAGCTGAAGCTTTCTTT
CASSSTGEAEAFF
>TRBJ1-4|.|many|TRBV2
TGTGCCAGCAGTGATCTCTGGACAGTTGGTGATCCAACTAATGAAAAACTGTTTTTT
CASSDLWTVGDPTNEKLFF
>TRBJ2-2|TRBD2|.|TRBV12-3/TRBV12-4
TGTGCCTCGCGGCTAGCGGGACTATTGAACACCGGGGAGCTGTTTTTT
CASRLAGLLNTGELFF
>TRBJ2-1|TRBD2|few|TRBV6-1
TGTGCCAGCAGTAGCCGGGAGGGCCCCCATGAGCAGTTCTTC
CASSSREGPHEQFF
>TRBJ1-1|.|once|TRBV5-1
TGCGCCAGCAGCTTGGCCAAGGCGGGGGGTGGCACTGAAGCTTTCTTT
CASSLAKAGGGTEAFF
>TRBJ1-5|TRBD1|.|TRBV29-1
TGCAGCGTAGGGACAGGGCATAGCAATCAGCCCCAGCATTTT
CSVGTGHSNQPQHF
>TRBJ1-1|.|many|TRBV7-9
TGTGCCAGCAGTTGGGAGGGGAACACTGAAGCTTTCTTT
CASSWEGNTEAFF
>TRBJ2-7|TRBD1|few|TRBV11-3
TGTGCCAGCACCTCATCGGGACAGGATTACGAGCAGTACTTC
CASTSSGQDYEQYF
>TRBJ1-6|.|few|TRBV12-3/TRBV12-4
TGTGCCAGCAGTTTAGGGGCTAGCAATTCACCCCTCCACTTT
CASSLGASNSPLHF
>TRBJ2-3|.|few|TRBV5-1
TGCGCCAGCAGCTTTGGGCTAGCGAGAAACACAGATACGCAGTATTTT
CASSFGLARNTDTQYF
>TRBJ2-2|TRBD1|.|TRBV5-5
TGTGCCAGCAGCGAAAGGACAGGGGTTTACGGGGAGCTGTTTTTT
CASSERTGVYGELFF
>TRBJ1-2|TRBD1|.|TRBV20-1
TGCAGTGCCCTTGGGACAGACTATGGCTACACCTTC
CSALGTDYGYTF
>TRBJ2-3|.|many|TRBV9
TGTGCCAGCAGCGTAGTCAGGACGGATACGCAGTATTTT
CASSVVRTDTQYF
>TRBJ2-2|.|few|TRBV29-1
TGCAGCGTTGGGACAGCCGGGGAGCTGTTTTTT
CSVGTAGELFF
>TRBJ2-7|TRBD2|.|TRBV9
TGTGCCAGCAGCCCGGGGACTAGCGTCGCCTACAAGCAGTACTTC
CASSPGTSVAYKQYF
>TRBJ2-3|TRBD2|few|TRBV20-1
TGCAGTGCTTCCGGGACTAGCGTCAGTACGTCAGATACGCAGTATTTT
CSASGTSVSTSDTQYF
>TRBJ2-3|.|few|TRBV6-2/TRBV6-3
TGTGCCAGCAGACCGATTCTTGGTGACTTAAACACAGATACGCAGTATTTT
CASRPILGDLNTDTQYF
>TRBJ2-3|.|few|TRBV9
TGTGCCAGCAGCGTAGCGTCCATGTTCCCAGATACGCAGTATTTT
CASSVASMFPDTQYF
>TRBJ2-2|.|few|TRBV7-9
TGTGCCAGCAGGGCTAACTCGGGACGGGGCACCGGGGAGCTGTTTTTT
CASRANSGRGTGELFF
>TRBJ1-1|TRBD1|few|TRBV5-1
TGCGCCAGCAGCTTGGGGACAGGAACATTGAACACTGAAGCTTTCTTT
CASSLGTGTLNTEAFF
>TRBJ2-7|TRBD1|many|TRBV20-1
TGCAGTGCTCCGAACCATCGACAGGGCTACGAGCAGTACTTC
CSAPNHRQGYEQYF
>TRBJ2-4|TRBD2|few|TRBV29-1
TGCAGCGTAGAAGGGGGGAGTCTAGCGGGAGGGAGTCGGAACATTCAGTACTTC
CSVEGGSLAGGSRNIQYF
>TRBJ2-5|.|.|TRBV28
TGTGCCAGCAGTCCACCGGGGCTCGGGACCCAGTACTTC
CASSPPGLGTQYF
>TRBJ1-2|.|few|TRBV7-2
TGTGCCAGCGGACGGAACTATGGCTACACCTTC
CASGRNYGYTF
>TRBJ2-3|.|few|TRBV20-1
TGCAGTGCTAGCCGGGGACCGACAGATACGCAGTATTTT
CSASRGPTDTQYF
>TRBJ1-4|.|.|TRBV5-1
TGCGCCAGCAGCGCGACAGTTGCAACTAATGAAAAACTGTTTTTT
CASSATVATNEKLFF
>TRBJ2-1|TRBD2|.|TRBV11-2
TGTGCCAGCTCCCGGGAGGGGGAGGGCCTATCGGAGCAGTTCTTC
CASSREGEGLSEQFF
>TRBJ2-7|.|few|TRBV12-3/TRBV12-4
TGTGCCAGCAAGGAGCAGGGTATGAAGTACGAGCAGTACTTC
CASKEQGMKYEQYF
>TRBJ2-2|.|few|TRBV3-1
TGTGCCAGCAGCCATAGGAACACCGGGGAGCTGTTTTTT
CASSHRNTGELFF
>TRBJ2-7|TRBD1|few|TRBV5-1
TGCGCCAGCAGCTCGAACGCCGGGACAGCCTACGAGCAGTACTTC
CASSSNAGTAYEQYF
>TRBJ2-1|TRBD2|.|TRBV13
TGTGCCAGCAGCTTAAGTTGGCTAGCGGGGGGGCCCTACAATGAGCAGTTCTTC
CASSLSWLAGGPYNEQFF
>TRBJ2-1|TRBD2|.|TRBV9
TGTGCCAGCAGCGTGCAGACTAGCGGGTATGAGCAGTTCTTC
CASSVQTSGYEQFF
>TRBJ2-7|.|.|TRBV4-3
TGCGCCAGCAGCCAAGATCAAGGCGGGACCTACGAGCAGTACTTC
CASSQDQGGTYEQYF
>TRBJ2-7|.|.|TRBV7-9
TGTGCCAGCAGCTTAGAGACTAGTTTGTCCGAGCAGTACTTC
CASSLETSLSEQYF
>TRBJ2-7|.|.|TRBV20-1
TGCAGTGCAATCCGACAGTCCTACGAGCAGTACTTC
CSAIRQSYEQYF
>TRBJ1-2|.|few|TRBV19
TGTGCCAGTAGTCGGGGGTTCTATGGCTACACCTTC
CASSRGFYGYTF
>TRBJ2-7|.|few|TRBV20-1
TGCAGTGCTACTGGACACCACTCCTACGAGCAGTACTTC
CSATGHHSYEQYF
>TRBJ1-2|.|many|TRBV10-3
TGTGCCATCAGTGAGTCAATTGACACGACTAACTATGGCTACACCTTC
CAISESIDTTNYGYTF
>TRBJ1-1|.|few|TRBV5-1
TGCGCCAGCAGCTTGGAGGACCGCAGTGAAGCTTTCTTT
CASSLEDRSEAFF
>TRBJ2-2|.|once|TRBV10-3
TGTGCCAGCAGTGGGTCGATCTGGTACTCGAACACCGGGGAGCTGTTTTTT
CASSGSIWYSNTGELFF
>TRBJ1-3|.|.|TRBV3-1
TGTGCCAGCACCCCCTCTGGAAACACCATATATTTT
CASTPSGNTIYF
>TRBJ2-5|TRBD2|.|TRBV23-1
TGCGCCAGCTCTCTACCGGCGGGAGGCCCGAGGGAGACCCAGTACTTC
CASSLPAGGPRETQYF
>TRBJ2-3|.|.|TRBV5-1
TGCGCCAGCCGAGCTGGGGGCAACACAGATACGCAGTATTTT
CASRAGGNTDTQYF
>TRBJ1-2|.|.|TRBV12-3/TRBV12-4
TGTGCCAGCAGCCCCCAGGGGCTTAACTATGGCTACACCTTC
CASSPQGLNYGYTF
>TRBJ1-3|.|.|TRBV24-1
TGTGCCACCAGTGATCCACGGACCGAAGGAAACACCATATATTTT
CATSDPRTEGNTIYF
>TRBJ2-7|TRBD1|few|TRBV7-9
TGTGCCAGCAGCACGGGACAGGGGAATCACGAGCAGTACTTC
CASSTGQGNHEQYF
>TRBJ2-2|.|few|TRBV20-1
TGCAGTGGTTCCCGGGGAAACACCGGGGAGCTGTTTTTT
CSGSRGNTGELFF
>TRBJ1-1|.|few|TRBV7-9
TGTGCCAGCAGCTCCGGGGCCCTTTCCATGGCTTTCTTT
CASSSGALSMAFF
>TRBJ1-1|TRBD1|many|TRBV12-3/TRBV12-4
TGTGCCAGCAGTCCAACAGGGGGCTACACTGAAGCTTTCTTT
CASSPTGGYTEAFF